These T cell receptor beta chains were read from a single sample in a study of CD8 T cells in ankylosing spondylitis. Each CDR3 protein is one row after TCRdb ran MiXCR on the 5' RACE reads. This sample has 200,000 to 300,000 distinct CDR3 sequences, with roughly 8.6% found just once. Sequenced sample: blood, either unsorted or a sorted T cell fraction (not recorded which). The receptors originated from a male donor with ankylosing spondylitis or in good health (not recorded which). The CDR3 runs from the conserved cysteine through the conserved F or W. A D gene is named only where the DNA matches it firmly. The size of a clone is reported for some rows only, either as once, few or many, or as a class for expanded clones.

V	J	D	size	DNA	CDR3
TRBV12-3/TRBV12-4	TRBJ2-1	-	few	TGTGCCAGCAGTTTAGGAGCTTCCAATGAGCAGTTCTTC	CASSLGASNEQFF
TRBV12-3/TRBV12-4	TRBJ2-2	TRBD1	-	TGTGCCAGCACCGCCCCCCCGGGACAGAGGACACCGGGGGAGCTGTTTTTT	CASTAPPGQRTPGELFF
TRBV30	TRBJ1-4	TRBD1	many	TGTGCCTGGAAACCGGGACAGGTGAATGAAAAACTGTTTTTT	CAWKPGQVNEKLFF
TRBV7-2	TRBJ1-1	TRBD1	many	TGTGCCAGCAGTTTGACAGGGCGAAACACTGAAGCTTTCTTT	CASSLTGRNTEAFF
TRBV10-2	TRBJ2-1	-	many	TGCGCCAGCATATCGGGACCAACGGCCTGGAACTACAATGAGCAGTTCTTC	CASISGPTAWNYNEQFF
TRBV4-2	TRBJ2-3	-	many	TGTGCCAGCAGCCAAGATAGGTTCGGGATGAGAGGCACAGATACGCAGTATTTT	CASSQDRFGMRGTDTQYF
TRBV4-2	TRBJ2-5	-	-	TGTGCCAGCAGCCAAACAGAGAGGCGGGGTGGCCAAGAGACCCAGTACTTC	CASSQTERRGGQETQYF
TRBV5-1	TRBJ2-4	-	many	TGCGCCAGCAGCTTGACAGCGGAGGGCATTCAGTACTTC	CASSLTAEGIQYF
TRBV6-5	TRBJ1-1	-	-	TGTGCCAGCAGTTCTGGGTGGAATGCTTTCTTT	CASSSGWNAFF
TRBV15	TRBJ2-3	-	many	TGTGCCACCAGCAGAGATCATCGGGATACGCAGTATTTT	CATSRDHRDTQYF
TRBV12-3/TRBV12-4	TRBJ1-6	TRBD1	many	TGTGCCAGCAATCTGGGACAGACTAATTCACCCCTCCACTTT	CASNLGQTNSPLHF
TRBV4-3	TRBJ1-2	-	few	TGCGCCAGCAGCCAAGATTTGACAGATTATGGCTACACCTTC	CASSQDLTDYGYTF
TRBV27	TRBJ1-4	-	-	TGTGCCACCTCGCAGCCTAATGAAAAACTGTTTTTT	CATSQPNEKLFF
TRBV30	TRBJ1-1	-	many	TGTGCCTGGAGTGGCGGAGCCCGGGACACTGAAGCTTTCTTT	CAWSGGARDTEAFF
TRBV7-2	TRBJ2-2	-	many	TGTGCCAGCAGTCCAAAGAGAGGGCCCGGGGAGCTGTTTTTT	CASSPKRGPGELFF
TRBV20-1	TRBJ1-1	-	many	TGCAGTGCTATTTTCGGGACATCTTATGAAGCTTTCTTT	CSAIFGTSYEAFF
TRBV7-3	TRBJ2-1	-	many	TGTGCCAGCAGCTTAAGAGTCGGTTTAAGCTCCTACAATGAGCAGTTCTTC	CASSLRVGLSSYNEQFF
TRBV4-2	TRBJ2-7	TRBD2	few	TGTGCCAGCAGCCGACTAGCGGGAGGGTACGAGCAGTACTTC	CASSRLAGGYEQYF
TRBV7-3	TRBJ2-1	TRBD2	-	TGTGCCAGCAGCTTAACGGGGTGGCGGGGGGACAATGAGCAGTTCTTC	CASSLTGWRGDNEQFF
TRBV6-5	TRBJ1-5	-	many	TGTGCCAGCAGTTACAGCCTCAATAGCAATCAGCCCCAGCATTTT	CASSYSLNSNQPQHF
TRBV12-3/TRBV12-4	TRBJ1-1	-	many	TGTGCCAGCAGTTGGGCGGGGCGCACTGAAGCTTTCTTT	CASSWAGRTEAFF
TRBV11-2	TRBJ2-1	TRBD2	few	TGTGCCAGCACCATCTTGGCGGGGGACTACAATGAGCAGTTCTTC	CASTILAGDYNEQFF
TRBV5-1	TRBJ2-5	TRBD1	few	TGCGCCAGCAACCCCGGGACAGGGGTTAGCGCCCTGGAGACCCAGTACTTC	CASNPGTGVSALETQYF
TRBV30	TRBJ2-3	TRBD2	-	TGTGCCTGGAGTGAACCGGGACTAGCGGGAACAGATACGCAGTATTTT	CAWSEPGLAGTDTQYF
TRBV11-1	TRBJ2-3	TRBD2	few	TGTGCCACCACCGGGGCGGGAGGGCCTACAGATACGCAGTATTTT	CATTGAGGPTDTQYF
TRBV12-3/TRBV12-4	TRBJ2-1	TRBD2	many	TGTGCCAGCAGCCCTCCTGGGGTAGCGGGACGCAATGAGCAGTTCTTC	CASSPPGVAGRNEQFF
TRBV5-1	TRBJ1-6	-	many	TGCGCCAGCAGCTTGGCGGGTTCCTATAATTCACCCCTCCACTTT	CASSLAGSYNSPLHF
TRBV30	TRBJ2-1	TRBD2	-	TGTGCCTGGATGTGGGCAGGGAGGGCGTTCTTC	CAWMWAGRAFF
TRBV6-1	TRBJ2-1	TRBD2	many	TGTGCCATCTGGGGAGGGACTAGCGGGGGGGCGAATGAGCAGTTCTTC	CAIWGGTSGGANEQFF
TRBV29-1	TRBJ1-2	-	many	TGCAGCGCCAGGGACTGGAGGGATGGCTACACCTTC	CSARDWRDGYTF
TRBV5-1	TRBJ2-3	-	many	TGCGCCAGCTCACAGGAGCCCAGGGCAGATACGCAGTATTTT	CASSQEPRADTQYF
TRBV29-1	TRBJ2-3	TRBD2	many	TGCAGCGTTTCTCTCCTAGCGGGAGCTTCAGATACGCAGTATTTT	CSVSLLAGASDTQYF
TRBV5-6	TRBJ2-5	-	many	TGTGCCAGCAGCTTGGCCTCAAGAAGGGAGACCCAGTACTTC	CASSLASRRETQYF
TRBV5-1	TRBJ1-2	-	many	TGCGCCAGCAGCTGGGAGCGGGGCTATGGCTACACCTTC	CASSWERGYGYTF
TRBV7-9	TRBJ2-7	TRBD2	few	TGTGCCAGCACCCCATCGCTAGCGGGAGAGCCGTACTTC	CASTPSLAGEPYF
TRBV27	TRBJ2-1	-	many	TGTGCCAGCAGTCCCTCTAGTGGCCTCTACAATGAGCAGTTCTTC	CASSPSSGLYNEQFF
TRBV5-1	TRBJ2-5	TRBD2	few	TGCGCCAGCAGCTTGGACGGCGGGGGTGCTTGGGGAGAGACCCAGTACTTC	CASSLDGGGAWGETQYF